This TCR beta chain is from a study of cytomegalovirus exposure and HLA in healthy donors. Whole-study findings and limits: The investigators catalogued about 170 TCR beta chains as cytomegalovirus-associated. In a later analysis, V- and J-gene trimming of beta chains associated with a DCLRE1C missense variant, replicated independently.

This clone was seen just once. Its antigen is unknown. CDR1 and CDR2 from the germline V gene are SGHTA and FQGNSA. The CDR3 is made up of 15 amino acids. Primers included in the PCR were 60 Vbeta and 13 Jbeta primers. Data came from immunoSEQ multiplex PCR; TCRdb stores just in-frame clones and leaves some out. Among roughly 200,000 clones listed, over 65% were seen once. The receptor comes from an older woman in good health and CMV-seropositive. The V gene is TRBV7-2, the J gene TRBJ2-5; tentative D call: TRBD2 (6 bases). The J call could be wrong; TRBJ2-7 is a better fit for the DNA end. The sequenced material came from PBMCs. The CDR3: CASSPAGTAGYEQYF. The CDR3 DNA reads TGTGCCAGCAGTCCGGCCGGGACTGCAGGCTACGAGCAGTACTTC.